The present entry profiles one T cell receptor (beta chain) with its context. Its target is unknown. The sample belongs to a study of T cells in Graves' hyperthyroidism and ophthalmopathy. Broader study findings: Onset of ophthalmopathy came a median 6.5 months after the model predicted it.

10 ml of fresh peripheral blood supplied the PBMCs. The CDR3 is 18 amino acids. The V end was cut by 7 bases, the J end by 0 bases, with 21 bases between. Germline V gene sequence: CDR1 LNHDA, CDR2 SQIVND (reference sequence). Using RNA transcripts as the source, TCR beta CDR3 regions were amplified. RT-PCR in the first round (using the HTBI primer set) targeted the TCR CDR3. One entry per CDR3 protein results from TCRdb running MiXCR on the multiplex PCR reads. The profile shows fewer than 500,000 distinct CDR3 sequences, approximately 15% of them singletons. Sequencing was performed on blood. The sequence came from a man aged 18 to 30 with Graves' ophthalmopathy. The chain has TRBV19 and TRBJ2-2, with D perhaps TRBD2 (6 bases). DNA of the CDR3: TGTGCCAGTACTCTCCACCTCGGCGGAGGGGCGAACACCGGGGAGCTGTTTTTT. This translates into CASTLHLGGGANTGELFF.